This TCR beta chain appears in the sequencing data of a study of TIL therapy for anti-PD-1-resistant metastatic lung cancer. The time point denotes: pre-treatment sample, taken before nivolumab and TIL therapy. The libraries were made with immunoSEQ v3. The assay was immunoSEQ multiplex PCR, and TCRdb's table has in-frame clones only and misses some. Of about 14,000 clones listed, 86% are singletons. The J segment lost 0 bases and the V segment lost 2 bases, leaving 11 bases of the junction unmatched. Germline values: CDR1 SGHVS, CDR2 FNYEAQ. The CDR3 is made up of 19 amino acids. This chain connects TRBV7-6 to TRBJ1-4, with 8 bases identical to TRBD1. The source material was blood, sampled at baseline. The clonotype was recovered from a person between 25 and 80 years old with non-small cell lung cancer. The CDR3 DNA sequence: TGTGCCAGCAGCTTACGGACAGGGCAAGAAGGAGCAACTAATGAAAAACTGTTTTTT. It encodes CASSLRTGQEGATNEKLFF.